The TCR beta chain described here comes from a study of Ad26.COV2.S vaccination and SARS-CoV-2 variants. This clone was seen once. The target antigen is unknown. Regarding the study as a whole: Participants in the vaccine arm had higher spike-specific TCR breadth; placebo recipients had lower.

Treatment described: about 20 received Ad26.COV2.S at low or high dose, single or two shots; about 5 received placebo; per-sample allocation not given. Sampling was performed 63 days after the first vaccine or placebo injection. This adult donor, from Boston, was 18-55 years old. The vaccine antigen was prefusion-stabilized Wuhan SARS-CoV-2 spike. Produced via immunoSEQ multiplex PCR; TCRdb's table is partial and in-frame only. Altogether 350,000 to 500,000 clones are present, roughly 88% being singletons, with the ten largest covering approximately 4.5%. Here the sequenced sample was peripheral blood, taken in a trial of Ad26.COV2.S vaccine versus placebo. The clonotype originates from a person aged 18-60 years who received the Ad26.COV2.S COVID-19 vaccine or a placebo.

The CDR3 reads CASTPGQGIPYEQYF. CDR3 bases: TGTGCCAGTACACCCGGACAGGGAATACCCTACGAGCAGTACTTC. J is TRBJ2-7 and V is TRBV19, with TRBD1 matching 8 bases. After removal of 7 bases from V and 2 bases from J, the junction contained 10 bases not matched to a gene. Germline V CDR1 and CDR2: LNHDA, SQIVND (reference sequence). The CDR3 has 15 amino acids.